Given below is one T cell receptor (beta chain) in context. The antigen remains undetermined. The ends were cut back, 0 bases at V and 4 bases at J, with 12 bases in the middle. The V gene's germline CDR1 is LNHDA and CDR2 SQIVND (reference sequence). The CDR3 sequence is 15 residues long. The record originates from a study of graft-versus-host responses after intestinal transplantation. Background on the study: Every recipient underwent anti-thymocyte globulin induction, then tacrolimus and steroids for roughly 3 years. Points from the study as a whole: GvH clones surfaced in recipient marrow, some emerging earlier in ileum or blood. Allograft graft-versus-host to host-versus-graft clonal ratios ran high in patients with graft-donor T cell macrochimerism.

The assay was immunoSEQ multiplex PCR, and TCRdb's table has in-frame clones only and misses some. The table has approximately 46,000 clones, about 88% seen once. This chain links TRBV19 with TRBJ1-2; a possible D gene is TRBD1 (6 bases). The source was unstimulated CD4+ T cells sorted from spleen or lymph node cells, collected before transplant. This sequence originates from a human donor who was the organ donor for an intestinal transplant. The CDR3 DNA reads TGTGCCAGTAGTATAGATGTCGGGGGCCCCTATGGCTACACCTTC. It translates to CASSIDVGGPYGYTF.